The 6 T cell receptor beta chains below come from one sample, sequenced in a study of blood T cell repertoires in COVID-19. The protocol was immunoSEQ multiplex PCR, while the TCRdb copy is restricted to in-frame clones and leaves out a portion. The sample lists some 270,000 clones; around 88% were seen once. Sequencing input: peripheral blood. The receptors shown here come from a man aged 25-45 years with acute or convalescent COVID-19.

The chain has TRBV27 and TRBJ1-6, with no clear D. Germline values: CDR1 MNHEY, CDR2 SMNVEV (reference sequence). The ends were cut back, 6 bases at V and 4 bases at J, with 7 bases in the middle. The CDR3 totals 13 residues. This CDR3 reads CASSREYNSPLHF. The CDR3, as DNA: TGTGCCAGCAGCCGGGAGTATAATTCACCCCTCCACTTT.

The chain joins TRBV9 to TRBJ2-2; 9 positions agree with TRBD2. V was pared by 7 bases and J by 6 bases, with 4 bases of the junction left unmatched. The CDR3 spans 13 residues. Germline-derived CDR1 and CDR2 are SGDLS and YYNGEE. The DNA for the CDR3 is TGTGCCAGCCAGCGGGAGGAGGCCGGGGAGCTGTTTTTT. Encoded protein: CASQREEAGELFF.

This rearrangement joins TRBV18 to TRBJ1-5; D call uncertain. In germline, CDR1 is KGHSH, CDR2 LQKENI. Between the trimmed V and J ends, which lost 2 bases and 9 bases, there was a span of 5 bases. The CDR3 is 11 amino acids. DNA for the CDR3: TGTGCCAGCTCACCAGGAGGGCCCCAGCATTTT. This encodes CASSPGGPQHF.

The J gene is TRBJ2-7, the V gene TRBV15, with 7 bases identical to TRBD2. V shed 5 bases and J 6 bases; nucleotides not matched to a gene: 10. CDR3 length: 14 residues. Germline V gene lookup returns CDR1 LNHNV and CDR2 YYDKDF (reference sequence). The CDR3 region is CATSRGGVEREQYF. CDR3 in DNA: TGTGCCACCAGCCGTGGGGGGGTCGAACGCGAGCAGTACTTC.

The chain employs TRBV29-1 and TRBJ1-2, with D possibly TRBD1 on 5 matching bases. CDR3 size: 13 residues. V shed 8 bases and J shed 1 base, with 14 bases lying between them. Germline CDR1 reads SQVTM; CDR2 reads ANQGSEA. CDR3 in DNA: TGCAGCTCGTGGCAGGGAATTAACTATGGCTACACCTTC. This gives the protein CSSWQGINYGYTF.

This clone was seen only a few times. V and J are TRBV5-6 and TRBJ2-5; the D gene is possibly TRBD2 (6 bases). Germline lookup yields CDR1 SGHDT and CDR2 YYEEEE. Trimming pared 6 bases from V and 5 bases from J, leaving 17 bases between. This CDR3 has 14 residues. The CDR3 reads CASTDPGVLETQYF. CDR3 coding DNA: TGTGCCAGCACCGACCCGGGGGTTTTGGAGACCCAGTACTTC.